This is a list of T cell receptor beta chains from one sample in a study of control samples from healthy donors and cancer patients. This table comes from immunoSEQ multiplex PCR, and its TCRdb copy is limited to in-frame clones, with some not included. This table holds about 96,000 clones, more than 80% found once. Sequencing was done on a sample of blood. These receptors all stem from a man younger than 35 in good health. The CDR3 runs from the conserved cysteine through the conserved F or W. A D gene is named only where the DNA matches it firmly. A clone size is listed for some rows: how often the clone was seen (once, few, many), or a class if it is expanded.

.	TRBV7-9	TRBJ1-2	TRBD1	TGTGCCAGCAGCCCAACAGGGGCGGAATATGGCTACACCTTC	CASSPTGAEYGYTF
.	TRBV27	TRBJ2-7	TRBD1	TGTGCCAGCAGTCAATCGACAGGGGGGATCCACGAGCAGTACTTC	CASSQSTGGIHEQYF
.	TRBV2	TRBJ2-7	.	TGTGCCATCATGAACAGGGAAGGTAGCTCCTACGAGCAGTACTTC	CAIMNREGSSYEQYF
.	TRBV30	TRBJ1-1	.	TGTGCCTGGAGTGCGACCGGGACACCAAACACTGAAGCTTTCTTT	CAWSATGTPNTEAFF
.	TRBV3-1/TRBV3-2	TRBJ2-3	TRBD1	TGTGCCAGCAGCCAAGAGTCTCCGGGACAGGGTCGAGATACGCAGTATTTT	CASSQESPGQGRDTQYF
once	TRBV5-4	TRBJ2-7	.	TGTGCCAGCAGCTGGGGGGAGTCCTACGAGCAGTACTTC	CASSWGESYEQYF
few	TRBV7-8	TRBJ1-4	.	TGTGCCACCAAACTCACGGATGCAACTAATGAAAAACTGTTTTTT	CATKLTDATNEKLFF
.	TRBV4-1	TRBJ1-3	TRBD1	TGCGCCAGCAGCCTTACAGGGGGTAGGGGAAACACCATATATTTT	CASSLTGGRGNTIYF
.	TRBV3-1/TRBV3-2	TRBJ1-1	.	TGTGCCAGCAGCCAAGGCGGCGGGACCTCCACTGAAGCTTTCTTT	CASSQGGGTSTEAFF
few	TRBV19	TRBJ1-2	TRBD1	TGTGCCAGTAGTATTCCAGGGGGCGTTGGCTACACCTTC	CASSIPGGVGYTF
once	TRBV4-3	TRBJ1-4	TRBD1	TGCGCCAGCAGCCCCAGCCAGGCAGGGGGCGAGGAAAAACTGTTTTTT	CASSPSQAGGEEKLFF
.	TRBV7-9	TRBJ2-1	TRBD2	TGTGCCAGCAGCTTAGTGTCCCTAGCGGGTCTCCTGGGAAATGAGCAGTTCTTC	CASSLVSLAGLLGNEQFF
.	TRBV5-4	TRBJ2-7	TRBD1	TGTGCCAGCAGCGGCCCCGGGGACAGGGGGCCCTACCGATCCTACGAGCAGTACTTC	CASSGPGDRGPYRSYEQYF
.	TRBV11-2	TRBJ2-7	.	TGTGCCAGCAGCTTAGGGTTCAGCGCCCACTACGAGCAGTACTTC	CASSLGFSAHYEQYF
.	TRBV27	TRBJ2-2	.	TGTGCCAGCAGCTCAGGGCGCACCGGGGAGCTGTTTTTT	CASSSGRTGELFF
few	TRBV9	TRBJ1-3	.	TGTGCCAGCAGCACCTGGGACACGAAGCACTCTGGAAACACCATATATTTT	CASSTWDTKHSGNTIYF
few	TRBV10-3	TRBJ1-5	.	TGTGCCACTGCGGATATTGGGGGGAGCAATCAGCCCCAGCATTTT	CATADIGGSNQPQHF
.	TRBV6-6	TRBJ2-7	.	TGTGCCAGCAGCTCCGGACAGTTAAATTACGAGCAGTACTTC	CASSSGQLNYEQYF
once	TRBV4-2	TRBJ2-3	.	TGTGCCTCACGTGGGGGTGGAGCGGCAGATACGCAGTATTTT	CASRGGGAADTQYF
.	TRBV5-1	TRBJ1-1	TRBD1	TGCGCCAGCAGCCAATCAGGGGGACACGGTGAAGCTTTCTTT	CASSQSGGHGEAFF
.	TRBV10-3	TRBJ1-4	.	TGTGCCATCAGTGAAAGAAGAGCAACTAATGAAAAACTGTTTTTT	CAISERRATNEKLFF
.	TRBV7-2	TRBJ1-2	.	TGTGCCAGCAGCTTAGGGCTAGAAAGAGGGGCGAAGAACTATGGCTACACCTTC	CASSLGLERGAKNYGYTF
.	TRBV19	TRBJ1-3	.	TGTGCCAGTAGTCCCGGGGATGTAATGGGAAACACCATATATTTT	CASSPGDVMGNTIYF
.	TRBV15	TRBJ2-5	TRBD1	TGTGCCACCAGCAGGGACAGGGGGCAAGAGACCCAGTACTTC	CATSRDRGQETQYF
.	TRBV2	TRBJ2-7	TRBD1	TGTGCCAGCAGTGCCCGGGCGGCGACAGGGGCAGTAGAGCAGTACTTC	CASSARAATGAVEQYF
.	TRBV6-5	TRBJ2-2	.	TGTGCCAGCAGCCCCTTTGGCACCGGGGAGCTGTTTTTT	CASSPFGTGELFF
.	TRBV5-1	TRBJ2-2	.	TGCGCCAGCTCCCCGGCAGGGGTGAACACCGGGGAGCTGTTTTTT	CASSPAGVNTGELFF
.	TRBV5-8	TRBJ2-2	TRBD1	TGTGCCAGCAGCCTACAGGGGATGTCGGCCGGGGAGCTGTTTTTT	CASSLQGMSAGELFF
.	TRBV12-3/TRBV12-4	TRBJ1-2	.	TGTGCCAGCAGTTTCATCCCCGACGGAGGCTACACCTTC	CASSFIPDGGYTF
.	TRBV7-6	TRBJ2-7	TRBD2	TGTGCCAGCAGCCCTAGACTAGCGGGGGAGAGCTCCTACGAGCAGTACTTC	CASSPRLAGESSYEQYF
.	TRBV9	TRBJ2-1	TRBD2	TGTGCCAGCAGCGTAAGCGGGATCTCCTACAATGAGCAGTTCTTC	CASSVSGISYNEQFF
.	TRBV4-1	TRBJ1-2	TRBD1	TGCGCCAGCAGCCATCGACAGGGTATGAATAACTATGGCTACACCTTC	CASSHRQGMNNYGYTF
few	TRBV3-1/TRBV3-2	TRBJ2-1	.	TGTGCCAGCAGCCGCCCTTTAGGGTACAATGAGCAGTTCTTC	CASSRPLGYNEQFF
.	TRBV3-1/TRBV3-2	TRBJ1-4	.	TGTGCCAGCAGCCAAGAACCAGAAGAAAAACTGTTTTTT	CASSQEPEEKLFF
.	TRBV7-3	TRBJ1-1	.	TGTGCCAGCAGCTTAAATCCAGGAGGTTTAAGAAACACTGAAGCTTTCTTT	CASSLNPGGLRNTEAFF
once	TRBV15	TRBJ1-5	.	TGTGCCACCAGCAGAGATAGGGGGGGGAAGCCCCAGCATTTT	CATSRDRGGKPQHF
.	TRBV5-4	TRBJ2-7	.	TGTGCCAGCAGCTTTCCCTATAAAAACGAGCAGTACTTC	CASSFPYKNEQYF
.	TRBV11-3	TRBJ2-1	TRBD2	TGTGCCAGCAGCTTGGGGGGGACTGACAATGAGCAGTTCTTC	CASSLGGTDNEQFF
.	TRBV27	TRBJ1-2	.	TGTGCCAGCAGAGTGGGGCTTCTCTATGGCTACACCTTC	CASRVGLLYGYTF
.	TRBV9	TRBJ2-3	TRBD2	TGTGCCAGCAGCGTAACTGGGGGAGGGCCGGAGGCGCAGTATTTT	CASSVTGGGPEAQYF
.	TRBV27	TRBJ1-1	.	TGTGCCAGCAGGCCCAGGGGAGGTCTTGAAGCTTTCTTT	CASRPRGGLEAFF
.	TRBV6-5	TRBJ1-6	.	TGTGCCAGCAGTTACTCGAATAAGCGGCGCGATTCACCCCTCCACTTT	CASSYSNKRRDSPLHF
.	TRBV5-5	TRBJ1-5	.	TGTGCCAGCAGCTTGGCGGGGGGCTCAAGTCAGCCCCAGCATTTT	CASSLAGGSSQPQHF
.	TRBV6-5	TRBJ2-7	TRBD2	TGTGCCAGCAGGCAGATAGCGGGTAACTACGAGCAGTACTTC	CASRQIAGNYEQYF
.	TRBV7-2	TRBJ2-5	.	TGTGCCAGCAGCTTAGAGGCCTGGGGGCGCGGGGAGACCCAGTACTTC	CASSLEAWGRGETQYF
.	TRBV2	TRBJ2-1	TRBD2	TGTGCCAGCAATCCGGGAGGAACCTACAATGAGCAGTTCTTC	CASNPGGTYNEQFF
.	TRBV9	TRBJ1-1	.	TGTGCCAGCAGCGAAGGGGGAAATTTCTACACTGAAGCTTTCTTT	CASSEGGNFYTEAFF
.	TRBV19	TRBJ1-5	TRBD1	TGTGCCAGTAGTAGAGCAGGGGGCTCGGCGGTCCAGCCCCAGCATTTT	CASSRAGGSAVQPQHF
.	TRBV19	TRBJ1-1	.	TGTGCCAGTAGTAGGGGTTTGGAGACTGAAGCTTTCTTT	CASSRGLETEAFF
.	TRBV5-1	TRBJ2-7	TRBD2	TGCGCCAGCAGTTTAGCGGGAGGGCCACTCTACGAGCAGTACTTC	CASSLAGGPLYEQYF
.	TRBV5-8	TRBJ1-2	.	TGTGCCAGCAGCTTGGGACAGAACCATGGCTACACCTTC	CASSLGQNHGYTF
.	TRBV4-3	TRBJ2-7	TRBD2	TGCGCCAGCAGCCACCAAACCACTAGCGGGAGCTCCTACGAGCAGTACTTC	CASSHQTTSGSSYEQYF
once	TRBV6-5	TRBJ1-2	.	TGTGCCAGCAGGTCGGACGCCTTCTATGGCTACACCTTC	CASRSDAFYGYTF
.	TRBV6-2/TRBV6-3	TRBJ2-5	.	TGTGCCAGCAGTTCCAGGGACCAAAGTTCTCAAGAGACCCAGTACTTC	CASSSRDQSSQETQYF
.	TRBV4-1	TRBJ2-6	.	TGCGCCAGCAGCCAGGCAGGGAGTTTTTCTGGGGCCAACGTCCTGACTTTC	CASSQAGSFSGANVLTF
once	TRBV11-2	TRBJ1-2	.	TGTGCCAGCAAGTCCCGGGGAGGGGTTAATGAATATGGCTACACCTTC	CASKSRGGVNEYGYTF
.	TRBV11-3	TRBJ1-1	.	TGTGCCAGCAGCTTACCCCGGGGCAGGGCCACTGAAGCTTTCTTT	CASSLPRGRATEAFF
.	TRBV5-1	TRBJ1-1	.	TGCGCCAGCAGCTTGGCCGGGGCGCAGACTGAAGCTTTCTTT	CASSLAGAQTEAFF
few	TRBV30	TRBJ1-2	.	TGTGCCTGGAGTGTAAGCTTTGCGATGATCCGGGACTATGGCTACACCTTC	CAWSVSFAMIRDYGYTF